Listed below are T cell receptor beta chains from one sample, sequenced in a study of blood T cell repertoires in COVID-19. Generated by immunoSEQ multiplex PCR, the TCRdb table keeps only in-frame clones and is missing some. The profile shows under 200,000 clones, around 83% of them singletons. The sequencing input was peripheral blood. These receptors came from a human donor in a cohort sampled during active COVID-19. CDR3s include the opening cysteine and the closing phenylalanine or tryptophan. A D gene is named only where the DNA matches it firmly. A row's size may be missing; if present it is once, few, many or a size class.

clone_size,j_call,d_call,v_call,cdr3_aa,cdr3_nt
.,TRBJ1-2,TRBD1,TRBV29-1,CSVVGTDNYGYTF,TGCAGCGTTGTAGGGACAGATAACTATGGCTACACCTTC
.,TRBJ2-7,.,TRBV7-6,CASSHRQASYEQYF,TGTGCCAGCAGCCACCGGCAGGCGTCCTACGAGCAGTACTTC
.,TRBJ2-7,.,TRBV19,CASSIGTAYEQYF,TGTGCCAGTAGTATAGGGACAGCCTACGAGCAGTACTTC
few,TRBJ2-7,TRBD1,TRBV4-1,CASSQGDSLSYEQYF,TGCGCCAGCAGCCAAGGGGACAGCCTTTCCTACGAGCAGTACTTC
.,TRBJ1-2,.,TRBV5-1,CASSLAGGLNGYTF,TGCGCCAGCAGCTTGGCCGGGGGGCTCAATGGCTACACCTTC
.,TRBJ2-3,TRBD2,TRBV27,CASSLSGGTSTDTQYF,TGTGCCAGCAGTTTATCGGGAGGGACTAGCACAGATACGCAGTATTTT
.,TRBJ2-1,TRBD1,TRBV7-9,CASSGQGLSEQFF,TGTGCCAGCAGCGGACAGGGGTTGAGTGAGCAGTTCTTC
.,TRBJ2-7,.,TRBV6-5,CASSYSQAQYEQYF,TGTGCCAGCAGTTACTCGCAGGCCCAGTACGAGCAGTACTTC
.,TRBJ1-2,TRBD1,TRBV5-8,CASSSGQGANYGYTF,TGTGCCAGCAGCTCGGGACAGGGAGCTAACTATGGCTACACCTTC
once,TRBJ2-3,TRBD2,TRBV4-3,CASSHVLAGGADTQYF,TGCGCCAGCAGCCATGTCCTAGCGGGGGGGGCAGATACGCAGTATTTT
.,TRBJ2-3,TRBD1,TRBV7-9,CASSSGGADTQYF,TGTGCCAGCAGCTCAGGGGGCGCAGATACGCAGTATTTT
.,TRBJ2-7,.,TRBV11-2,CASSLDRYEQYF,TGTGCCAGCAGCTTAGATCGCTACGAGCAGTACTTC
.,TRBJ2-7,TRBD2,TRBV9,CASSLGTSGRAMEQYF,TGTGCCAGCAGCCTCGGGACTAGCGGGAGGGCCATGGAGCAGTACTTC
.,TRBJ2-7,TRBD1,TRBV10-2,CAAQGAPIDEQYF,TGCGCCGCACAGGGGGCCCCTATTGACGAGCAGTACTTC
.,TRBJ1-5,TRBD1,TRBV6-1,CASSEAVGQPNQPQHF,TGTGCCAGCAGTGAAGCGGTGGGACAGCCTAATCAGCCCCAGCATTTT
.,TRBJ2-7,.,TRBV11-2,CASSLEGGGAAYEQYF,TGTGCCAGCAGCTTAGAAGGCGGCGGGGCCGCCTACGAGCAGTACTTC
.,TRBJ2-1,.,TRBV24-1,CATSQGSSSYNEQFF,TGTGCCACCAGTCAGGGGTCGAGCTCCTACAATGAGCAGTTCTTC
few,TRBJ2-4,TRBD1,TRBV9,CASSALQGATDIQYF,TGTGCCAGCAGCGCCCTACAGGGGGCGACCGACATTCAGTACTTC
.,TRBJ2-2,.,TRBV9,CASSVGQTNTGELFF,TGTGCCAGCAGCGTAGGACAGACGAACACCGGGGAGCTGTTTTTT
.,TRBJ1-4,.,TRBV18,CASSPDRLSSNEKLFF,TGTGCCAGCTCACCCGACAGGTTGTCTAGTAATGAAAAACTGTTTTTT
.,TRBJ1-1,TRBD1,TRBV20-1,CSAADRGAFF,TGCAGTGCAGCGGACAGGGGGGCTTTCTTT
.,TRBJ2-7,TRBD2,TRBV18,CASRTDGGGPYEQYF,TGTGCCAGCCGTACGGACGGGGGAGGGCCCTACGAGCAGTACTTC
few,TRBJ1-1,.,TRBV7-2,CASSPRMNTEAFF,TGTGCCAGCAGCCCCCGTATGAACACTGAAGCTTTCTTT
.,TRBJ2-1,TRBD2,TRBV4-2,CASSQVSGGGREQFF,TGTGCCAGCAGCCAAGTATCGGGAGGGGGTCGTGAGCAGTTCTTC
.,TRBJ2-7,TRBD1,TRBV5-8,CASSWGQGAYEQYF,TGTGCCAGCAGCTGGGGACAGGGCGCCTACGAGCAGTACTTC
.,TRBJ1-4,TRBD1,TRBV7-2,CASSWRTGVDEKLFF,TGTGCCAGCAGCTGGCGGACAGGGGTTGATGAAAAACTGTTTTTT
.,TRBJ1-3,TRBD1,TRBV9,CASSSRQGMGNTIYF,TGTGCCAGCAGCTCCAGACAGGGGATGGGAAACACCATATATTTT
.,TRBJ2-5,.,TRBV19,CASSMNSPQETQYF,TGTGCCAGTAGTATGAACTCCCCACAAGAGACCCAGTACTTC
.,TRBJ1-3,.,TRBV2,CASGADISIGNTIYF,TGTGCCAGCGGGGCTGACATCTCCATTGGAAACACCATATATTTT
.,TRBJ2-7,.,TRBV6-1,CASSEIQSYEQYF,TGTGCCAGCAGTGAGATACAGTCCTACGAGCAGTACTTC
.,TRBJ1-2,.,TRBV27,CASSLSIWGTPFGYTF,TGTGCCAGCAGTTTATCGATCTGGGGCACCCCCTTTGGCTACACCTTC
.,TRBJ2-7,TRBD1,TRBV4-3,CASSQADRGQYEQYF,TGCGCCAGCAGCCAAGCGGACAGGGGGCAATACGAGCAGTACTTC
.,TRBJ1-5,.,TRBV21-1,CASSKGEDSCNQPQHF,TGTGCCAGCAGCAAAGGGGAGGACTCCTGCAATCAGCCCCAGCATTTT
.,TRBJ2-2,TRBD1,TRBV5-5,CASSTPGGRDTGELFF,TGTGCCAGCAGCACGCCAGGGGGAAGGGACACCGGGGAGCTGTTTTTT
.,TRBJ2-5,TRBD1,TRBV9,CASSSLETGGEETQYF,TGTGCCAGCAGCTCACTCGAGACAGGGGGCGAAGAGACCCAGTACTTC
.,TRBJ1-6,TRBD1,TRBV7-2,CASSRDRGESPLHF,TGTGCCAGCAGCCGGGACAGGGGGGAGTCACCCCTCCACTTT
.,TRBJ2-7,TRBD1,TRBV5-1,CASSLADRGAPGAYEQYF,TGCGCCAGCAGCTTGGCGGACAGGGGGGCCCCCGGGGCCTACGAGCAGTACTTC
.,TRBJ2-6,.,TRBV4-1,CASSQVGYPGLGSGANVLTF,TGCGCCAGCAGCCAAGTTGGGTACCCAGGCCTGGGCTCTGGGGCCAACGTCCTGACTTTC
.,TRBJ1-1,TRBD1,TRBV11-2,CASSLGTGLAFF,TGTGCCAGCAGCTTAGGGACAGGGTTAGCTTTCTTT
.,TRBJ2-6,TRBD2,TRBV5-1,CASSPYPGGSGGANVLTF,TGCGCCAGCAGCCCCTATCCGGGCGGGAGCGGTGGGGCCAACGTCCTGACTTTC
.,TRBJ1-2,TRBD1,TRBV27,CASRAGGGYGYTF,TGTGCCAGCAGAGCAGGGGGCGGCTATGGCTACACCTTC